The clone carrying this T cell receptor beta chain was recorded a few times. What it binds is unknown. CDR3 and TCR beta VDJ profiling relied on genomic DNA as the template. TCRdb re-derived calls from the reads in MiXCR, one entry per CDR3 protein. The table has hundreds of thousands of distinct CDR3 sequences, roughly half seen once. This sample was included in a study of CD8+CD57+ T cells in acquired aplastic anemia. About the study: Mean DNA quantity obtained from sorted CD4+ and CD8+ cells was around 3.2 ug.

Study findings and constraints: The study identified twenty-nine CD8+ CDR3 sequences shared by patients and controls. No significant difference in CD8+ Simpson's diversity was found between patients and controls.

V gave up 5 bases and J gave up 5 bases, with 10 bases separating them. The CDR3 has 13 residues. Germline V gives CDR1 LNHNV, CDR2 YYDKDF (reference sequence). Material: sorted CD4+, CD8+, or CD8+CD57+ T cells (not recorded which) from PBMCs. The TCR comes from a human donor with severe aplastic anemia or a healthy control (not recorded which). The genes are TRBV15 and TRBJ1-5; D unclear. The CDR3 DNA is TGTGCCACCAGCGGACGACGGGATCAGCCCCAGCATTTT. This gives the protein CATSGRRDQPQHF.